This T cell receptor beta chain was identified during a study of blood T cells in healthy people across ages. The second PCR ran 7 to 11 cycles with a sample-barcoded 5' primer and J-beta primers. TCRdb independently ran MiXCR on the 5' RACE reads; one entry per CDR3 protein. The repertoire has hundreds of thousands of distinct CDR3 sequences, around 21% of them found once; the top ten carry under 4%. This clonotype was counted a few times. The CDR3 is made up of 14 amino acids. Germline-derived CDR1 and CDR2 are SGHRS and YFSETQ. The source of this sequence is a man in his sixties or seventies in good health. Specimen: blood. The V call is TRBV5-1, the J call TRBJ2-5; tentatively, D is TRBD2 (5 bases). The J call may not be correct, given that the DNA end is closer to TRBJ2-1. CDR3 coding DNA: TGCGCCAGCAGCCCGGGATACAATTACAATGAGCAGTTCTTC. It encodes CASSPGYNYNEQFF.